This TCR beta chain stems from a study of blood T cells in healthy people across ages. Study in general: Per two T cells, about one barcoded beta molecule was captured through template switching. Study outcomes and limitations: Per million T cells, TCR beta diversity dropped roughly linearly as age increased. Calculation of diversity from one million T cells yielded estimates considered to be underestimates.

Combining a sample-barcoded 5' primer with a J-beta primer mix, a second PCR ran for roughly 6 to 12 cycles. Each CDR3 protein is one row after TCRdb ran MiXCR on the 5' RACE reads. Of about 1.4 million distinct CDR3 sequences listed, 55% to 75% are singletons. Of note for this clonotype: Its antigen is still unknown.

Staff drew about 10 milliliters of peripheral blood from each donor. Trimming cost V 4 bases and J 2 bases, with 11 bases left between them. CDR1 is SGHRS and CDR2 is YFSETQ in the germline V gene. CDR3 length: 14 amino acids. This sequence was found in a young man in good health. This chain connects TRBV5-1 to TRBJ2-3; no definite D call. The sample taken for sequencing was blood. The CDR3 region has the DNA TGCGCCAGCAGCCCCGGACGGACCACAGATACGCAGTATTTT. Translation: CASSPGRTTDTQYF.